This T cell receptor (beta chain) was sequenced during a study of shared clonotypes between healthy human individuals. Across the study: Plates per donor: three CD4 naive, three CD4 memory, two CD8 naive, one CD8 memory. The study's findings and limits: Naive subsets, compared against memory subsets, generally had larger estimated richness values. Clonotypes shared by all four sorted-subset donors had higher generation probabilities than non-shared clonotypes.

For sorted subsets, about 200 ng DNA per replicate equaled about 31,000 T cell genomes. Data came from immunoSEQ multiplex PCR; TCRdb stores just in-frame clones and leaves some out. Among over a million clones, under 80% were seen once, and the ten largest hold 1.4% to 1.5%. As concerns this clone: As yet, its antigen is unknown.

The CDR3 extends over 17 amino acids. Germline CDR1 SGHNT, CDR2 YYREEE (reference sequence). V dropped 3 bases and J dropped 4 bases, with 17 bases sitting between them. The J gene is TRBJ2-6, the V gene TRBV5-4; D gene ambiguous. The TCR comes from a man between 18 and 29 years old in good health. Sequencing was carried out using memory CD4+ T cells sorted from blood. Subset: CD45RA-negative fraction. The DNA for the CDR3 is TGTGCCAGCAGCTCAGGACCGCCCGAGTGGGGGGCCAACGTCCTGACTTTC. Translated: CASSSGPPEWGANVLTF.